The 6 T cell receptor beta chains reported below all come from one sample, sequenced in a study of control samples from healthy donors and cancer patients. Profiled with immunoSEQ multiplex PCR; TCRdb holds only in-frame clones, not every one. The sample lists about 190,000 clones, roughly nine tenths seen once, with less than 2% in the top ten. The specimen was blood. The receptor set was obtained from a man aged 25 to 40 in good health.

V gene TRBV5-1 combines with J gene TRBJ2-7; D not resolved. CDR1 and CDR2 (germline): SGHRS, YFSETQ. V was shortened by 0 bases and J by 6 bases, with 10 bases between the two germline ends. This CDR3 spans 13 amino acids. The CDR3 protein is CASSLVGYSEQYF. Written as DNA, the CDR3 is TGCGCCAGCAGCTTGGTAGGGTACTCCGAGCAGTACTTC.

This sequence joins TRBV7-8 and TRBJ2-1; weak D call: TRBD1 (6 bases). Trimming stripped 0 bases from V and 7 bases from J, with 10 bases between. Germline loops: CDR1 SGHVS, CDR2 FQNEAQ. The CDR3 extends over 14 amino acids. The CDR3 coding sequence is TGTGCCAGCAGCTTAGCGGGGGCCGTAAATGAGCAGTTCTTC. It yields the protein CASSLAGAVNEQFF.

This sequence joins TRBV3-1 (or the pseudogene TRBV3-2) and TRBJ2-7, with TRBD2 matching over 8 bases. With V trimmed by 6 bases and J by 6 bases, 10 bases remained unmatched. This CDR3 comprises 14 residues. The germline V gene has CDR1 LGHDT and CDR2 YNNKEL (reference sequence). CDR3 bases: TGTGCCAGCAGGTCTAACGGGGGGGCGATCGAGCAGTACTTC. Translation gives CASRSNGGAIEQYF.

This clone was recorded once. The rearrangement joins TRBV14 to TRBJ2-2; D perhaps matches TRBD2 (5 bases). Trimming left V 0 bases short and J 5 bases short, with 7 bases between. The CDR3 loop spans 14 amino acids. Germline CDR1 reads SGHDN; CDR2 reads FVKESK. The CDR3 DNA is TGTGCCAGCAGCCAAGAGTTAGCGACCGGGGAGCTGTTTTTT. This translates into CASSQELATGELFF.

The chain is built from TRBV24-1 and TRBJ2-3, with D perhaps matching TRBD2 (7 bases). This CDR3 contains 17 residues. Trimming took off 4 bases at V and 2 bases at J, with 18 bases between the two ends. Germline-derived CDR1 and CDR2 are KGHDR and SFDVKD. The CDR3 sequence: CATSDAVGAGVTDTQYF. The DNA for the CDR3 is TGTGCCACCAGTGACGCCGTGGGGGCGGGGGTCACAGATACGCAGTATTTT.

This rearrangement joins TRBV4-2 to TRBJ1-5, with D unresolved. V lost 0 bases and J 0 bases, leaving 6 bases between the germline ends. This CDR3 contains 15 residues. Germline CDR1 LGHNA, CDR2 YNFKEQ. CDR3 in amino acids: CASSQDRHSNQPQHF. The CDR3 DNA reads TGTGCCAGCAGCCAAGATCGGCATAGCAATCAGCCCCAGCATTTT.